Listed here are 29 T cell receptor beta chains from one sample, sequenced in a study of T cell changes during pregnancy in multiple sclerosis. Some clones are missing from TCRdb's copy, which holds only in-frame ones; the method was immunoSEQ multiplex PCR. The sample comprises 50,000 to 55,000 clones, 80% to 95% of which are singletons, and around 0.5% rests with the top ten. Here the sequenced sample was CD4+ T cells from peripheral blood mononuclear cells, taken in the third trimester of pregnancy. These receptors all stem from a female donor with multiple sclerosis, enrolled in a pregnancy study.

The chain has TRBV5-8 and TRBJ1-4; 10 bases are a match to TRBD1. The CDR3 has 17 amino acids. The germline gives CDR1 SGHTS, CDR2 YDEGEE. Germline trimming cut 4 bases from V and 0 bases from J; bases unmatched to any gene: 6. In DNA, the CDR3 is TGTGCCAGCAGCCTCGGGACAGGGGTGACAACTAATGAAAAACTGTTTTTT. Its protein product is CASSLGTGVTTNEKLFF.

The rearrangement joins TRBV9 to TRBJ1-1; D gene uncertain. Germline CDR1 is SGDLS and CDR2 is YYNGEE. The length of the CDR3 is 14 residues. V dropped 3 bases and J dropped 5 bases, with 14 bases sitting between them. CDR3 loop: CASSERLVGTEAFF. CDR3 in DNA: TGTGCCAGCAGCGAGCGGCTCGTTGGAACTGAAGCTTTCTTT.

The chain carries TRBV6-1 and TRBJ2-7, with 9 bases that match TRBD2. CDR1 is MNHNS, CDR2 SASEGT, per germline. J lost 5 bases, V lost 6 bases, and 5 bases had no gene match. This CDR3 comprises 13 residues. In DNA, the CDR3 is TGTGCCAGCAGGCGGGGGGGCAGCAACGAGCAGTACTTC. Its protein product is CASRRGGSNEQYF.

The V call is TRBV19, the J call TRBJ1-2; 8 nucleotides align to TRBD1. The germline gives CDR1 LNHDA, CDR2 SQIVND (reference sequence). CDR3 length: 14 amino acids. V lost 7 bases and J lost 4; bases outside the gene matches: 8. CDR3: CASIRRGRGYGYTF. DNA for the CDR3: TGTGCCAGTATTCGCAGGGGGCGAGGCTATGGCTACACCTTC.

The chain employs TRBV25-1 and TRBJ2-1; 10 bases agree with TRBD2. The CDR3 covers 15 residues. CDR1 MGHDK and CDR2 SYGVNS come from the germline V gene. V lost 3 bases and J lost 7; bases outside the gene matches: 6. CDR3 in DNA: TGTGCCAGCAGTGATGGCCTAGCGGGAGTAAATGAGCAGTTCTTC. This gives the protein CASSDGLAGVNEQFF.

The chain is built from TRBV2 and TRBJ2-1, with D perhaps matching TRBD1 (7 bases). There are 15 residues in the CDR3. Germline V lookup: CDR1 SNHLY, CDR2 FYNNEI. Trimming stripped 6 bases from V and 2 bases from J, with 14 bases between. The chain's CDR3 is CASRVRGEAYNEQFF. The CDR3 DNA reads TGTGCCAGCAGGGTCAGGGGGGAGGCCTACAATGAGCAGTTCTTC.

This clone appeared a single time. This sequence joins TRBV9 and TRBJ2-6, with TRBD2 identical over 8 bases. Losses at the gene ends were 6 bases for V and 2 bases for J; bases not matched to a gene: 10. Germline V CDR1 and CDR2: SGDLS, YYNGEE. The CDR3 runs to 17 residues. This CDR3 reads CASTQSPGGAGANVLTF. Written as DNA, the CDR3 is TGTGCCAGCACCCAGTCACCGGGGGGGGCTGGGGCCAACGTCCTGACTTTC.

The chain combines TRBV13 with TRBJ2-1; D might be TRBD2 (6 bases). CDR3 size: 13 residues. Germline V gene sequence: CDR1 PRHDT, CDR2 FYEKMQ (reference sequence). V was cut by 6 bases and J by 7 bases, with 13 bases left in between. The CDR3 spells CASRNREINEQFF. The CDR3 bases are TGTGCCAGCAGGAACCGGGAGATAAATGAGCAGTTCTTC.

CDR3 region: CASSEPGNVKRYGYTF. In nucleotides, the CDR3 is TGCGCCAGCAGCGAGCCAGGGAACGTAAAACGCTATGGCTACACCTTC. The V gene is TRBV5-1, the J gene TRBJ1-2; maybe TRBD1 (5 bases). This CDR3 contains 16 residues. V was shortened by 4 bases and J by 4 bases, with 20 bases between the two germline ends. Per the germline V gene, CDR1 is SGHRS and CDR2 is YFSETQ.

The chain employs TRBV6-6 and TRBJ2-3, with D possibly being TRBD1 (6 bases). CDR1 is MNHNY, CDR2 SVGAGI, per germline (reference sequence). This CDR3 has 14 residues. V was pared by 5 bases and J by 1 base, with 10 bases between. The CDR3 DNA is TGTGCCAGCAGTCAGGGGAGAGGCACAGATACGCAGTATTTT. Translating gives CASSQGRGTDTQYF.

The chain employs TRBV2 and TRBJ1-3; 7 bases align to TRBD1. CDR1 and CDR2 from the germline V gene are SNHLY and FYNNEI. Losses at the gene ends were 7 bases for V and 4 bases for J; bases not matched to a gene: 13. The CDR3 loop spans 16 amino acids. The CDR3 spells CASTGGGLRAGNTIYF. CDR3 nucleotide sequence: TGTGCCAGCACCGGAGGGGGCCTCCGAGCAGGAAACACCATATATTTT.

This chain connects TRBV7-6 to TRBJ1-1, with 8 bases lining up with TRBD1. V trimming: 2 bases; J trimming: 4 bases; junction bases outside the gene matches: 12. In germline, CDR1 is SGHVS, CDR2 FNYEAQ. The CDR3 sequence is 17 residues long. CDR3 sequence (DNA): TGTGCCAGCAGCTTACCATCGACAGGGGCGGTGGCCACTGAAGCTTTCTTT. It translates to CASSLPSTGAVATEAFF. Looking up the rest from reference TRBV7-6 and TRBJ1-1 gives the full variable domain: GAGVSQSPRYKVTKRGQDVALRCDPISGHVSLYWYRQALGQGPEFLTYFNYEAQQDKSGLPNDRFSAERPEGSISTLTIQRTEQRDSAMYRCASSLPSTGAVATEAFFGQGTRLTVV.

V and J are TRBV5-1 and TRBJ2-3; 7 bases align to TRBD1. The CDR3 sequence is 15 residues long. V gave up 0 bases and J gave up 3 bases; unmatched junction bases: 4. The germline gives CDR1 SGHRS, CDR2 YFSETQ. CDR3 bases: TGCGCCAGCAGCTTGGCCGACAGGGATACAGATACGCAGTATTTT. Amino acids: CASSLADRDTDTQYF.

This rearrangement joins TRBV28 to TRBJ2-7; the D gene is possibly TRBD2 (6 bases). Germline-derived CDR1 and CDR2 are MDHEN and SYDVKM. The CDR3 has 15 amino acids. V was shortened by 3 bases and J by 6 bases, with 18 bases between the two germline ends. CDR3 amino acids: CASSLYGRGSGEQYF. In nucleotides, the CDR3 is TGTGCCAGCAGTTTGTACGGGAGAGGGTCGGGCGAGCAGTACTTC.

The rearrangement links TRBV29-1 to TRBJ2-1, with a possible D match to TRBD1 (6 bases). The germline V gene encodes CDR1 SQVTM and CDR2 ANQGSEA. The V and J ends lost 4 bases and 7 bases respectively, with 20 bases between them. This CDR3 region has 15 residues. The CDR3 reads CSVVERRGDGNEQFF. In DNA form, the CDR3 reads TGCAGCGTTGTAGAACGCAGGGGAGATGGGAATGAGCAGTTCTTC.

Note on this clone: A read error may produce the germline difference seen at one junction end. The V gene is TRBV7-7, the J gene TRBJ2-5; possible D gene TRBD2, 5 bases. Germline V gene lookup returns CDR1 SSHAT and CDR2 FNYEAQ (reference sequence). The CDR3 extends over 14 amino acids. The CDR3 DNA sequence: TGTGCTAGCAGTCTGGACCGTAGGAGGGAGACCCAGTACTTC. Translating it yields CASSLDRRRETQYF.

This clone was seen only a few times. The chain uses TRBV4-1 and TRBJ1-1, with D tentatively TRBD1 (5 bases). Germline-derived CDR1 and CDR2 are MGHRA and YSYEKL. Trimming cost V 5 bases and J 1 base, with 11 bases left between them. The CDR3 has 14 residues. The CDR3 DNA follows: TGCGCCAGCAGCTCTCCGACAGCGAACACTGAAGCTTTCTTT. Its protein is CASSSPTANTEAFF.

The V call is TRBV9, the J call TRBJ2-3, with D possibly TRBD2 on 6 matching bases. Per the germline V gene, CDR1 is SGDLS and CDR2 is YYNGEE. Between the trimmed V and J ends, which lost 0 bases and 1 base, there was a span of 12 bases. The CDR3 runs to 16 residues. The CDR3 sequence is CASSVARGKGTDTQYF. The CDR3 nucleotides are TGTGCCAGCAGCGTAGCGCGGGGTAAAGGCACAGATACGCAGTATTTT.

The CDR3 spells CASRHSQGAEAFF. The CDR3 DNA is TGTGCCAGCAGACACAGCCAGGGGGCTGAAGCTTTCTTT. The chain has TRBV11-2 and TRBJ1-1, with 7 positions matching TRBD1. V trimming: 6 bases; J trimming: 6 bases; junction bases outside the gene matches: 7. Germline V CDR1 and CDR2: SGHAT, FQNNGV. CDR3 length: 13 amino acids.

The chain joins TRBV6-5 to TRBJ1-2; 7 bases map to TRBD1. In germline, CDR1 is MNHEY, CDR2 SVGAGI. V shed 10 bases and J 1 base; nucleotides not matched to a gene: 6. The CDR3 consists of 13 residues. The chain's CDR3 is CATGTASNYGYTF. CDR3 sequence (DNA): TGTGCCACCGGGACAGCCAGTAACTATGGCTACACCTTC.

The chain joins TRBV19 to TRBJ1-3; possible D gene TRBD1, 6 bases. V dropped 5 bases and J dropped 2 bases, with 16 bases sitting between them. The CDR3 consists of 16 residues. The germline gives CDR1 LNHDA, CDR2 SQIVND (reference sequence). CDR3 loop: CASSQQGRITGNTIYF. CDR3 nucleotides: TGTGCCAGTAGTCAACAGGGACGTATTACTGGAAACACCATATATTTT.

V and J are TRBV10-3 and TRBJ2-7; 11 bases fit TRBD2. This CDR3 spans 13 amino acids. Germline CDR1 ENHRY, CDR2 SYGVKD. With 9 bases clipped from V and 3 bases from J, the junction kept 4 bases outside the gene matches. The CDR3, as DNA: TGTGCCATAAGACTAGCGGGAATCTACGAGCAGTACTTC. Translation gives CAIRLAGIYEQYF.

The chain carries TRBV7-3 and TRBJ2-2, with D possibly matching TRBD1 (6 bases). CDR3 size: 21 residues. Germline CDR1 and CDR2: SGHTA and FQGTGA. Trimming shortened V by 4 bases and J by 0 bases, and 27 bases separated the two germline ends. The CDR3 sequence is CASSYLPSGALSNSNTGELFF. CDR3 DNA sequence: TGTGCCAGCAGCTACCTGCCCTCAGGGGCGCTATCGAATTCGAACACCGGGGAGCTGTTTTTT.

The chain is built from TRBV6-1 and TRBJ2-5, with TRBD1 identical over 8 bases. The CDR3 consists of 16 residues. The junction had 8 bases not matched to a gene; V was cut back by 4 bases and J by 1 base. CDR1 MNHNS and CDR2 SASEGT come from the germline V gene. CDR3 nucleotide sequence: TGTGCCAGCAGTGTAACCCGGGACAGGTTCCAAGAGACCCAGTACTTC. Its translation is CASSVTRDRFQETQYF.

The V gene is TRBV7-9, the J gene TRBJ1-2; no clear D gene. With 1 base removed from V and 7 bases from J, the gap between germline ends came to 7 bases. There are 12 residues in the CDR3. Looked up from germline, CDR1 is SEHNR and CDR2 is FQNEAQ (reference sequence). CDR3 sequence (DNA): TGTGCCAGCAGCTTAGACGGGTTTGGCTACACCTTC. Amino acid sequence: CASSLDGFGYTF.

The V and J genes are TRBV18 and TRBJ2-3; D is unclear. CDR1 is KGHSH, CDR2 LQKENI, per germline. The CDR3 is 16 amino acids. V was pared by 5 bases and J by 0 bases, with 15 bases between. In DNA, the CDR3 is TGTGCCAGCTCATCCTACAGTAGAACTAGCACAGATACGCAGTATTTT. Amino acid sequence: CASSSYSRTSTDTQYF.

The V and J genes are TRBV7-8 and TRBJ1-5, with TRBD1 matching over 7 bases. Germline V gives CDR1 SGHVS, CDR2 FQNEAQ. With 1 base clipped from V and 7 bases from J, the junction kept 13 bases outside the gene matches. The CDR3 spans 17 residues. The CDR3 here is CASSLEATGRSRQPQHF. Written as DNA, the CDR3 is TGTGCCAGCAGCTTAGAAGCGACAGGGCGATCGAGACAGCCCCAGCATTTT.

The gene calls are TRBV5-6 and TRBJ1-2; 7 bases are a match to TRBD1. V lost 3 bases and J lost 2; bases outside the gene matches: 7. This CDR3 is built from 15 residues. CDR1 SGHDT and CDR2 YYEEEE come from the germline V gene. The DNA for the CDR3 is TGTGCCAGCAGCTGGGGGACAGCCTGGAACTATGGCTACACCTTC. Its protein product is CASSWGTAWNYGYTF.

The chain links TRBV13 to TRBJ2-3, with D unresolved. The V and J ends lost 2 bases and 1 base respectively, with 16 bases between them. The CDR3 spans 17 residues. Germline V gives CDR1 PRHDT, CDR2 FYEKMQ (reference sequence). The CDR3 sequence is CASSLSSTPYGTDTQYF. CDR3 DNA: TGTGCCAGCAGCTTAAGTTCTACCCCCTATGGCACAGATACGCAGTATTTT.